These 24 T cell receptor beta chains share one sample of origin, sequenced in a study of OX40 agonist ivuxolimab in advanced cancers. Only in-frame clones appear in the TCRdb table, and some are missing; sequencing was by immunoSEQ multiplex PCR. The sample holds 65,000 to 85,000 clones, roughly 85% seen once. This specimen consisted of CD4+ or CD8+ T cells sorted from blood, obtained in a trial of the OX40 agonist ivuxolimab. The receptors were gathered from an adult with an advanced solid tumor such as melanoma, head and neck, liver or kidney cancer.

As regards this clone: One junction end disagrees with the germline gene, perhaps due to a read error. The identical CDR3 is also encoded by other nucleotide sequences in the sample. The chain is built from TRBV6-4 and TRBJ1-2; D is perhaps TRBD1 (5 bases). This CDR3 region has 12 residues. Germline values: CDR1 MRHNA, CDR2 SNTAGT. The CDR3 DNA is TGCGCCAGCAGAGCGTGGGGCGGTGGCTACACCTTC. Amino acid sequence: CASRAWGGGYTF.

In nucleotides, the CDR3 is TGTGCCAGTAGTCGAGCGGGGGCCTACGAGCAGTACTTC. It is translated as CASSRAGAYEQYF. This chain connects TRBV19 to TRBJ2-7; TRBD2 matches at 8 bases. The ends lost 5 bases at V and 2 bases at J; junction bases unmatched: 2. Germline assignment: CDR1 LNHDA and CDR2 SQIVND (reference sequence). The CDR3 is 13 residues long. Complete variable domain (other parts from reference TRBV19 and TRBJ2-7): DGGITQSPKYLFRKEGQNVTLSCEQNLNHDAMYWYRQDPGQGLRLIYYSQIVNDFQKGDIAEGYSVSREKKESFPLTVTSAQKNPTAFYLCASSRAGAYEQYFGPGTRLTVT.

The J gene is TRBJ1-6, the V gene TRBV19; the D gene is possibly TRBD1 (6 bases). CDR3 length: 14 amino acids. V lost 5 bases and J lost 6, with 11 bases in between. In germline, CDR1 is LNHDA, CDR2 SQIVND (reference sequence). Here the CDR3 reads CASSFARGNSPLHF. In DNA form, the CDR3 reads TGTGCCAGTAGTTTTGCCAGGGGTAATTCACCCCTCCACTTT.

The chain recombines TRBV10-1 with TRBJ1-2; unclear D gene. The CDR3 extends over 13 amino acids. Germline loops: CDR1 WNHNN, CDR2 SYGVQD (reference sequence). V lost 6 bases, J lost 4 bases, and 12 bases lay in between. The CDR3 DNA is TGCGCCAGCAGCCCGGCGTCCGGCTATGGCTACACCTTC. Translating it yields CASSPASGYGYTF.

This sequence joins TRBV7-2 and TRBJ2-7, with D maybe TRBD2 (7 bases). Germline values: CDR1 SGHTA, CDR2 FQGNSA. Deletions cut 7 bases from V and 2 bases from J, with 12 bases between. The CDR3 is made up of 13 amino acids. CDR3 nucleotide sequence: TGTGCCAGCACCCGGGGGGCAACCTACGAGCAGTACTTC. Protein: CASTRGATYEQYF.

V and J are TRBV19 and TRBJ1-2, with D maybe TRBD1 (5 bases). The CDR3 runs to 12 residues. From germline, CDR1 is LNHDA and CDR2 SQIVND (reference sequence). V shed 5 bases and J shed 4 bases, with 8 bases lying between them. The CDR3 sequence is CASSQDSYGYTF. The CDR3 DNA reads as TGTGCCAGTAGTCAAGACAGCTATGGCTACACCTTC.

The chain employs TRBV6-1 and TRBJ1-2, with no clear D. Germline V gene data show CDR1 as MNHNS and CDR2 as SASEGT. The CDR3 has 13 residues. Trimming removed 3 bases at V and 6 bases at J, with 11 bases between. The chain's CDR3 is CASSDQIFNGYTF. CDR3 sequence (DNA): TGTGCCAGCAGTGATCAGATTTTCAATGGCTACACCTTC.

The V call is TRBV5-4, the J call TRBJ2-5, with D unresolved. There are 15 residues in the CDR3. The ends were cut back, 0 bases at V and 2 bases at J, with 11 bases in the middle. CDR1 and CDR2 (germline): SGHNT, YYREEE (reference sequence). For the CDR3, the DNA is TGTGCCAGCAGCTTGGCAGAGCTCAAACAAGAGACCCAGTACTTC. Residues: CASSLAELKQETQYF.

This chain joins TRBV11-3 and TRBJ2-1; TRBD2 agrees at 13 bases. Germline loops: CDR1 SGHNT, CDR2 YENEEA. The CDR3 totals 15 residues. V was pared by 5 bases and J by 10 bases, with 8 bases of the junction left unmatched. The CDR3 nucleotides read TGTGCCAGCAGCGCACTAGCGGGGGGGCCGAAGGAGCAGTTCTTC. Translated, it gives CASSALAGGPKEQFF.

The chain joins TRBV6-5 to TRBJ1-2; D uncertain. The CDR3 loop spans 15 amino acids. V was trimmed by 2 bases and J by 6 bases, leaving 16 bases between them. The V gene's germline CDR1 is MNHEY and CDR2 SVGAGI. Here the CDR3 DNA reads TGTGCCAGCAGTTACGGTGGAGGGCGGACCGATGGCTACACCTTC. This codes for CASSYGGGRTDGYTF.

CDR3 region: CAVQKGQPGGEQYF. As DNA, the CDR3 is TGTGCCGTCCAGAAGGGACAGCCTGGGGGCGAGCAGTACTTC. This rearrangement joins TRBV6-5 to TRBJ2-7; 7 bases are shared with TRBD1. CDR3 size: 14 residues. Germline CDR1 and CDR2: MNHEY and SVGAGI. Germline trimming cut 11 bases from V and 6 bases from J; bases unmatched to any gene: 16.

The chain's CDR3 is CATSPLLGEAFF. The CDR3 nucleotides are TGTGCCACCAGCCCTCTTCTCGGTGAAGCTTTCTTT. The chain has TRBV15 and TRBJ1-1; no clear D gene. The germline V gene has CDR1 LNHNV and CDR2 YYDKDF (reference sequence). The CDR3 runs to 12 residues. Trimming took 5 bases from V and 7 from J, leaving 11 bases between them.

The chain couples TRBV27 to TRBJ2-7; 7 bases map to TRBD1. The CDR3 covers 13 residues. The germline gives CDR1 MNHEY, CDR2 SMNVEV (reference sequence). V shed 3 bases, J shed 3 bases, and the junction held 2 bases outside the gene matches. DNA of the CDR3: TGTGCCAGCAGTTTGACAGGGAGCTACGAGCAGTACTTC. As protein: CASSLTGSYEQYF.

J is TRBJ1-4 and V is TRBV7-2; 7 nucleotides line up with TRBD1. The CDR3 consists of 14 residues. Germline V lookup: CDR1 SGHTA, CDR2 FQGNSA. Trimming cost V 5 bases and J 5 bases; bases outside gene matches: 5. The CDR3 DNA reads TGTGCCAGCAGCGCCGGGACAGAGAATGAAAAACTGTTTTTT. Translation: CASSAGTENEKLFF.

This clone was seen only once. The chain couples TRBV9 to TRBJ2-7, with D uncertain. Between the trimmed V and J ends, which lost 4 bases and 7 bases, there was a span of 12 bases. Germline CDR1 SGDLS, CDR2 YYNGEE. The CDR3 extends over 12 amino acids. CDR3 nucleotides: TGTGCCAGCAGCCCCTCCGTGGGGGAGCAGTACTTC. This sequence encodes CASSPSVGEQYF.

The chain is built from TRBV7-9 and TRBJ2-7; D is perhaps TRBD2 (6 bases). V lost 3 bases and J 2 bases, leaving 23 bases between the germline ends. Germline V lookup: CDR1 SEHNR, CDR2 FQNEAQ (reference sequence). This CDR3 is 18 amino acids long. This chain's CDR3 is CASSFEGLHAGSAYEQYF. The CDR3 DNA reads as TGTGCCAGCAGCTTTGAGGGACTGCACGCTGGTTCGGCCTACGAGCAGTACTTC. Looking up the rest from reference TRBV7-9 and TRBJ2-7 gives the full variable domain: DTGVSQNPRHKITKRGQNVTFRCDPISEHNRLYWYRQTLGQGPEFLTYFQNEAQLEKSRLLSDRFSAERPKGSFSTLEIQRTEQGDSAMYLCASSFEGLHAGSAYEQYFGPGTRLTVT.

The J gene is TRBJ1-3, the V gene TRBV30; D gene unclear. CDR3 size: 12 residues. Germline V gives CDR1 GTSNPN, CDR2 SVGIG (reference sequence). V lost 5 bases and J lost 8, with 13 bases in between. The CDR3 here is CAWGSQRDTIYF. DNA for the CDR3: TGTGCCTGGGGGAGCCAGAGAGACACCATATATTTT.

The chain combines TRBV21-1 with TRBJ1-2. TRBV21-1 is reported as a pseudogene. CDR3 size: 13 residues. Here the CDR3 reads CASSPQGGAGYTF. In nucleotides, the CDR3 is TGTGCCAGCAGCCCTCAGGGGGGGGCTGGCTACACCTTC.

V usage is TRBV4-1 and J usage is TRBJ1-3, with a weak D call TRBD1 (5 bases). Germline V CDR1 and CDR2: MGHRA, YSYEKL. The V gene lost 7 bases and the J gene lost 2 bases, with 6 bases spanning the gap. The CDR3 runs to 12 residues. The CDR3 region is CASKGPGNTIYF. The CDR3 DNA is TGCGCCAGCAAGGGGCCTGGAAACACCATATATTTT.

This rearrangement joins TRBV9 to TRBJ2-3, with a weak D call TRBD2 (5 bases). The CDR3 has 15 amino acids. V was trimmed by 0 bases and J by 3 bases, leaving 11 bases between them. CDR1 is SGDLS and CDR2 is YYNGEE in the germline V gene. The CDR3 spells CASSVARPGTDTQYF. Here the CDR3 DNA reads TGTGCCAGCAGCGTAGCTCGGCCGGGGACAGATACGCAGTATTTT.

The chain carries TRBV6-1 and TRBJ2-7, with 10 bases lining up with TRBD1. Germline V gene data show CDR1 as MNHNS and CDR2 as SASEGT. With V trimmed by 6 bases and J by 2 bases, 7 bases remained unmatched. The CDR3 has 15 residues. The CDR3 loop reads CASSSPGQGTYEQYF. The CDR3 DNA is TGTGCCAGCAGCTCACCGGGACAGGGGACCTACGAGCAGTACTTC.

V gene TRBV11-2 combines with J gene TRBJ1-6; D not certain. Germline assignment: CDR1 SGHAT and CDR2 FQNNGV. CDR3 length: 13 amino acids. V lost 1 base, J lost 6 bases, and 4 bases lay in between. As DNA, the CDR3 is TGTGCCAGCAGCTTAGGGTCTAATTCACCCCTCCACTTT. Amino acids: CASSLGSNSPLHF. The full variable domain, rest sourced from reference TRBV11-2 and TRBJ1-6, is EAGVAQSPRYKIIEKRQSVAFWCNPISGHATLYWYQQILGQGPKLLIQFQNNGVVDDSQLPKDRFSAERLKGVDSTLKIQPAKLEDSAVYLCASSLGSNSPLHFGNGTRLTVT.

The V gene is TRBV19, the J gene TRBJ2-7, with no clear D. Germline loops: CDR1 LNHDA, CDR2 SQIVND (reference sequence). V lost 5 bases, J lost 2 bases, and 13 bases lay in between. This CDR3 comprises 14 residues. The CDR3 nucleotides are TGTGCCAGTAGTCGAGCGTATCCCCCCTACGAGCAGTACTTC. It encodes CASSRAYPPYEQYF.

The rearrangement joins TRBV5-1 to TRBJ2-1; D remains ambiguous. V lost 0 bases and J 5 bases, leaving 6 bases between the germline ends. CDR1 is SGHRS and CDR2 is YFSETQ in the germline V gene. CDR3 length: 13 residues. This CDR3 reads CASSLGLNNEQFF. In DNA form, the CDR3 reads TGCGCCAGCAGCTTGGGTCTCAACAATGAGCAGTTCTTC.